Below are 29 T cell receptor beta chains sequenced from a single sample in a study of blood T cell repertoires in COVID-19. The method was immunoSEQ multiplex PCR; TCRdb's version includes in-frame clones alone and lacks a portion of them. Altogether roughly 100,000 clones are present, approximately 87% being singletons, with the ten largest covering roughly 21%. The sequencing input was peripheral blood. The receptors stem from a human donor in a cohort sampled during active COVID-19.

J is TRBJ2-5 and V is TRBV11-2; 8 bases map to TRBD1. The CDR3 loop spans 16 amino acids. J gave up 4 bases and V 4 bases, and 11 bases lay outside the gene matches. Germline assignment: CDR1 SGHAT and CDR2 FQNNGV. The CDR3 reads CASSSRPETGVETQYF. The CDR3 DNA follows: TGTGCCAGCAGCTCCCGACCCGAGACAGGGGTAGAGACCCAGTACTTC.

In DNA form, the CDR3 reads TGTGCCAGTAGTGTCAGGACTAGCGGGAGCTACGAGCAGTACTTC. Its protein product is CASSVRTSGSYEQYF. The rearrangement uses TRBV19 and TRBJ2-7; 13 nucleotides align to TRBD2. The CDR3 length is 15 residues. Germline-derived CDR1 and CDR2 are LNHDA and SQIVND (reference sequence). J was trimmed by 3 bases and V by 5 bases; bases with no gene match: 4.

The J gene is TRBJ2-3, the V gene TRBV10-1, with a possible D match to TRBD2 (6 bases). Germline CDR1 and CDR2: WNHNN and SYGVQD (reference sequence). This CDR3 contains 15 residues. Trimming shortened V by 6 bases and J by 0 bases, and 13 bases separated the two germline ends. DNA of the CDR3: TGCGCCAGCAGCGGGGACGGGACTAGCACAGATACGCAGTATTTT. Translated, it gives CASSGDGTSTDTQYF.

The chain couples TRBV7-2 to TRBJ2-7; 14 nucleotides align to TRBD2. Germline CDR1 reads SGHTA; CDR2 reads FQGNSA. The CDR3 has 17 residues. Trimming cost V 5 bases and J 0 bases; bases outside gene matches: 6. CDR3 DNA sequence: TGTGCCAGCAGCCGGGGACTAGCGGGGGCGAGCTCCTACGAGCAGTACTTC. Amino acids: CASSRGLAGASSYEQYF.

This clone was detected once. V and J are TRBV19 and TRBJ2-7; D gene unclear. CDR1 is LNHDA, CDR2 SQIVND, per germline (reference sequence). V gave up 5 bases and J gave up 1 base, with 12 bases separating them. The CDR3 has 14 residues. CDR3 region: CASSAGVVSYEQYF. DNA of the CDR3: TGTGCCAGTAGTGCCGGAGTCGTATCCTACGAGCAGTACTTC.

This clone was detected once. V gene TRBV5-1 combines with J gene TRBJ2-7; the match to TRBD2 covers 11 bases. After removal of 4 bases from V and 4 bases from J, the junction contained 13 bases not matched to a gene. The germline V gene has CDR1 SGHRS and CDR2 YFSETQ. The CDR3 runs to 17 residues. The CDR3 nucleotides read TGCGCCAGCAGCCCCCCTTTTAGCGGGAGGGACGGATACGAGCAGTACTTC. The encoded protein is CASSPPFSGRDGYEQYF.

This chain joins TRBV6-5 and TRBJ1-6; maybe TRBD1 (5 bases). From germline, CDR1 is MNHEY and CDR2 SVGAGI. The CDR3 length is 15 residues. V was shortened by 2 bases and J by 14 bases, with 19 bases between the two germline ends. CDR3 DNA sequence: TGTGCCAGCAGTTACGAGTATGGAGGGGAATCATCCCTCCACTTT. It encodes CASSYEYGGESSLHF.

The chain uses TRBV5-4 and TRBJ2-2, with 10 bases aligning to TRBD2. This CDR3 contains 17 residues. Germline CDR1 is SGHNT and CDR2 is YYREEE (reference sequence). The J segment lost 2 bases and the V segment lost 4 bases, leaving 8 bases of the junction unmatched. The CDR3 nucleotides are TGTGCCAGCAGCACCTTAGCGGGAGGCCTCAACACCGGGGAGCTGTTTTTT. Encoded protein: CASSTLAGGLNTGELFF.

J is TRBJ2-7 and V is TRBV7-2; 7 nucleotides match TRBD1. This CDR3 is 14 amino acids long. Unmatched junction bases numbered 7, after V lost 5 bases and J lost 3 bases. The germline CDR1 and CDR2 sequences are SGHTA and FQGNSA. This CDR3 is CASSPQGQLYEQYF. For the CDR3, the DNA is TGTGCCAGCAGCCCTCAGGGACAGCTCTACGAGCAGTACTTC.

This clone was seen a few times. The gene calls are TRBV5-4 and TRBJ2-1; 11 bases line up with TRBD2. This CDR3 contains 18 residues. Losses at the gene ends were 0 bases for V and 9 bases for J; bases not matched to a gene: 14. The germline V gene has CDR1 SGHNT and CDR2 YYREEE (reference sequence). CDR3 sequence (DNA): TGTGCCAGCAGCTTGGAGCCAGGGGGTACTAGCGGGAGACGTGAGCAGTTCTTC. It specifies CASSLEPGGTSGRREQFF.

J is TRBJ1-1 and V is TRBV6-5; D might be TRBD1 (5 bases). CDR3 length equals 11 residues. V dropped 10 bases and J dropped 4 bases, with 10 bases sitting between them. The germline V gene has CDR1 MNHEY and CDR2 SVGAGI. The CDR3 sequence is CATRESTEAFF. CDR3 sequence (DNA): TGTGCCACCAGGGAGAGCACTGAAGCTTTCTTT.

V is TRBV28 and J is TRBJ2-5; maybe TRBD2 (6 bases). The V end lost 3 bases, the J end lost 5 bases, and 13 bases lay between the germline ends. The CDR3 loop spans 14 amino acids. Looked up from germline, CDR1 is MDHEN and CDR2 is SYDVKM. CDR3 protein: CASSFGRPRETQYF. DNA of the CDR3: TGTGCCAGCAGTTTTGGGAGGCCGAGGGAGACCCAGTACTTC.

This clone appeared a single time. The chain combines TRBV6-6 with TRBJ1-4, with unresolved D. The CDR3 contains 15 residues. Trimming cost V 4 bases and J 7 bases, with 16 bases left between them. In germline, CDR1 is MNHNY, CDR2 SVGAGI (reference sequence). CDR3 region: CASSSYRERIEKLFF. The CDR3 region has the DNA TGTGCCAGCAGTTCTTACAGAGAAAGAATTGAAAAACTGTTTTTT.

The CDR3 nucleotides are TGTGCCAGCAGCCGGGGGACTAGCGGGATTCGGGGGGAGCTGTTTTTT. Translating gives CASSRGTSGIRGELFF. This sequence joins TRBV6-2 or TRBV6-3 and TRBJ2-2; TRBD2 agrees at 13 bases. This CDR3 contains 16 residues. Per germline, CDR1 MNHEY and CDR2 SVGEGT. V was pared by 6 bases and J by 8 bases, with 9 bases of the junction left unmatched.

This chain connects TRBV19 to TRBJ1-3, with D maybe TRBD1 (5 bases). V lost 5 bases, J lost 0 bases, and 11 bases lay in between. From germline, CDR1 is LNHDA and CDR2 SQIVND (reference sequence). CDR3 size: 15 residues. The DNA of the CDR3 is TGTGCCAGTAGTGGGGGGGACCGCTCTGGAAACACCATATATTTT. This encodes CASSGGDRSGNTIYF.

CDR3 amino acids: CAISPGGWQGLGAEAFF. The CDR3 DNA reads TGTGCCATCAGTCCCGGAGGTTGGCAGGGGCTGGGGGCTGAAGCTTTCTTT. The chain couples TRBV10-3 to TRBJ1-1; tentatively, D is TRBD1 (6 bases). The V end lost 5 bases, the J end lost 6 bases, and 25 bases lay between the germline ends. This CDR3 is 17 amino acids long. CDR1 is ENHRY and CDR2 is SYGVKD in the germline V gene.

The rearrangement links TRBV5-1 to TRBJ2-7; 8 nucleotides match TRBD2. The CDR3 has 16 residues. The germline gives CDR1 SGHRS, CDR2 YFSETQ. Losses at the gene ends were 3 bases for V and 7 bases for J; bases not matched to a gene: 15. The CDR3 is CASSYWRPAGEEEQYF. The CDR3 nucleotides are TGCGCCAGCAGCTATTGGAGGCCAGCGGGAGAAGAAGAGCAGTACTTC.

This clone was seen a single time. This sequence joins TRBV5-1 and TRBJ1-2; the D gene is possibly TRBD1 (6 bases). The germline gives CDR1 SGHRS, CDR2 YFSETQ. The CDR3 sequence is 12 residues long. V was shortened by 5 bases and J by 4 bases, with 9 bases between the two germline ends. The CDR3 loop reads CASSGQLYGYTF. CDR3 coding DNA: TGCGCCAGCAGTGGACAGCTCTATGGCTACACCTTC.

This chain links TRBV4-3 with TRBJ2-1, with D tentatively TRBD1 (6 bases). There are 18 residues in the CDR3. In germline, CDR1 is LGHNA, CDR2 YSLEER. V lost 1 base and J lost 5, with 21 bases in between. The CDR3 nucleotides are TGCGCCAGCAGCCAAGTTTTCAACAGGGCCCCCACGGACAATGAGCAGTTCTTC. Translated, it gives CASSQVFNRAPTDNEQFF.

The chain is built from TRBV29-1 and TRBJ2-7, with 9 bases fitting TRBD1. The V gene end was trimmed by 1 base and the J gene end by 2 bases; junction bases not matched to a gene: 0. The germline CDR1 and CDR2 sequences are SQVTM and ANQGSEA. This CDR3 has 13 amino acids. The CDR3 reads CSVEGTGAYEQYF. Here the CDR3 DNA reads TGCAGCGTTGAAGGGACAGGGGCCTACGAGCAGTACTTC.

This rearrangement joins TRBV15 to TRBJ1-4, with D possibly being TRBD1 (5 bases). V lost 0 bases and J 7 bases, leaving 12 bases between the germline ends. The V gene's germline CDR1 is LNHNV and CDR2 YYDKDF (reference sequence). The CDR3 extends over 15 amino acids. CDR3 coding DNA: TGTGCCACCAGCAGAGATAATGGGGGGACTGAAAAACTGTTTTTT. Protein product: CATSRDNGGTEKLFF.

The chain recombines TRBV7-2 with TRBJ2-1; the D is unclear. V was shortened by 7 bases and J by 5 bases, with 15 bases between the two germline ends. CDR3 size: 14 residues. Per germline, CDR1 SGHTA and CDR2 FQGNSA. CDR3 nucleotides: TGTGCCAGCATAACCCGCGCGTCTCACAATGAGCAGTTCTTC. Translation gives CASITRASHNEQFF.

The chain combines TRBV5-8 with TRBJ2-3; D might be TRBD1 (6 bases). With 2 bases removed from V and 3 bases from J, the gap between germline ends came to 13 bases. The CDR3 totals 15 residues. Germline values: CDR1 SGHTS, CDR2 YDEGEE. This CDR3 reads CASSLRGIRTDTQYF. The CDR3 DNA sequence: TGTGCCAGCAGCTTAAGGGGGATTAGGACAGATACGCAGTATTTT.

This chain connects TRBV11-2 to TRBJ2-5; D is unresolved. The germline V gene encodes CDR1 SGHAT and CDR2 FQNNGV. The CDR3 covers 13 residues. V was trimmed by 3 bases and J by 5 bases, leaving 10 bases between them. As DNA, the CDR3 is TGTGCCAGCAGCTTGACGGTACAGGAGACCCAGTACTTC. Amino acids: CASSLTVQETQYF.

This rearrangement joins TRBV29-1 to TRBJ2-7, with 9 nucleotides matching TRBD2. Trimming removed 0 bases from V and 2 bases from J; junction bases left unmatched: 11. CDR3 length: 17 residues. From germline, CDR1 is SQVTM and CDR2 ANQGSEA. The CDR3 sequence is CSVEEGSWLAGTYEQYF. The CDR3 DNA is TGCAGCGTTGAAGAGGGGTCTTGGCTAGCGGGAACCTACGAGCAGTACTTC.

V and J are TRBV11-2 and TRBJ2-4; the D gene is possibly TRBD2 (5 bases). Germline-derived CDR1 and CDR2 are SGHAT and FQNNGV. CDR3 length equals 15 residues. Between the trimmed V and J ends, which lost 7 bases and 0 bases, there was a span of 13 bases. The chain's CDR3 is CASTRGPLAKNIQYF. The CDR3 DNA follows: TGTGCCAGCACCCGAGGGCCCTTAGCCAAAAACATTCAGTACTTC. The full variable domain, with the rest looked up from reference TRBV11-2 and TRBJ2-4, is EAGVAQSPRYKIIEKRQSVAFWCNPISGHATLYWYQQILGQGPKLLIQFQNNGVVDDSQLPKDRFSAERLKGVDSTLKIQPAKLEDSAVYLCASTRGPLAKNIQYFGAGTRLSVL.

This sequence joins TRBV3-1 (or the pseudogene TRBV3-2) and TRBJ2-7, with D perhaps TRBD2 (6 bases). Germline CDR1 reads LGHDT; CDR2 reads YNNKEL (reference sequence). Trimming cost V 3 bases and J 3 bases, with 6 bases left between them. There are 12 residues in the CDR3. The CDR3 nucleotides read TGTGCCAGCAGCCACGGGAGCTACGAGCAGTACTTC. It encodes CASSHGSYEQYF.

This rearrangement joins TRBV6-6 to TRBJ1-3; 7 bases map to TRBD1. This CDR3 has 24 amino acids. After removal of 5 bases from V and 3 bases from J, the junction contained 34 bases not matched to a gene. Germline V gene sequence: CDR1 MNHNY, CDR2 SVGAGI (reference sequence). CDR3 sequence (DNA): TGTGCCAGCAGTCCAAACCCTCCTACCGACAGGGTGGCACTCTCTATAGATAATGGAAACACCATATATTTT. As protein: CASSPNPPTDRVALSIDNGNTIYF.

The J gene is TRBJ2-1, the V gene TRBV24-1, with 11 bases lining up with TRBD2. CDR3 length: 17 amino acids. V shed 3 bases and J 6 bases; nucleotides not matched to a gene: 9. Germline CDR1 KGHDR, CDR2 SFDVKD. This CDR3 is CATSDTRLAGRLNEQFF. The CDR3 DNA reads TGTGCCACCAGTGATACCCGACTAGCGGGACGTCTCAATGAGCAGTTCTTC.